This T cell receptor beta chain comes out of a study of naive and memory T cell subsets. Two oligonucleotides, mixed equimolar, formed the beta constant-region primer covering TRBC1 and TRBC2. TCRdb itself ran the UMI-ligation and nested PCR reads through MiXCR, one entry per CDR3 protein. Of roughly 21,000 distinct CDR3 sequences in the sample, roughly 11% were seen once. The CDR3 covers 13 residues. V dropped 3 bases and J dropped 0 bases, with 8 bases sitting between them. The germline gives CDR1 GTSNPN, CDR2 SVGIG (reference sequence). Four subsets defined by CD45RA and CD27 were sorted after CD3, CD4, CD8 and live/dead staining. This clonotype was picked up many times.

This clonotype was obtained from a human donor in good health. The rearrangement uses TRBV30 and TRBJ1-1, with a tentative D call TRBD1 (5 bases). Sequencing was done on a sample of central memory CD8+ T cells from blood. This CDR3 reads CAWRRGLNTEAFF. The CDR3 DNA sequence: TGTGCCTGGAGACGGGGCTTGAACACTGAAGCTTTCTTT.